This T cell receptor (beta chain) originates from a study of graft-versus-host responses after intestinal transplantation (dated by TCRdb to the early 2020s). Background for the entire study: The transplants that recipients got were multivisceral, liver-intestinal, or isolated intestinal. All recipients received anti-thymocyte globulin induction followed by maintenance tacrolimus and steroids for about three years. Graft-versus-host and host-versus-graft alloreactive T cell clones were tracked in the graft, circulation and bone marrow after intestinal transplantation using bulk TCR-beta CDR3 sequencing. Alloreactive clones were identified by sequencing pre-transplant mixed lymphocyte reaction products and comparing them with unstimulated pre-transplant donor and recipient T cells. The cohort enrolled about two dozen intestinal transplant recipients including one retransplant, and a few patients lacking pretransplant specimens were excluded. A peak of at least 4% donor T cells among recipient peripheral blood mononuclear cells was the definition used for donor T cell macrochimerism. Instead of going to the commercial service, samples from a few later patients were sequenced in-house on an Illumina MiSeq and processed with MiXCR.

Sequences MNHEY (CDR1) and SVGAGI (CDR2) are obtained from the germline V gene. V lost 5 bases and J lost 6 bases, and the count of bases not matched to a germline gene is 6. Spanning cysteine to phenylalanine, the CDR3 consists of 14 amino acids. Only the CDR3 part of the read is kept: 42 bases, read in frame from the first base. The receptor library was made with the immunoSEQ multiplex PCR assay. For most patients, genomic DNA was isolated using the Qiagen DNeasy Blood and Tissue Kit and was shipped frozen to Adaptive Biotechnologies for TCR sequencing. For most patients, high-throughput TCR-beta CDR3 sequencing of genomic DNA was performed by Adaptive Biotechnologies. In the paper's pipeline: Adaptive's ImmunoSEQ software was the source of the TCR sequencing data for over 15 patients, while a few other patients were processed with MiXCR and VDJtools. CD4 versus CD8 sorting errors were corrected by removing sequences found in both subsets at a frequency ratio below 5:1. CDR3 nucleotide sequences shared between donor and recipient were removed because their origin could not be assigned. To count as alloreactive, a clone needed at least 2-fold expansion over unstimulated cells and a minimum CFSE-low frequency of 0.002% (template counts) or 0.001% (read counts). Clones detected in sequenced pre-transplant spleen, lymph node, or MLR CFSE-low populations of the donor or recipient were defined as mappable. Cumulative frequency of alloreactive clones was calculated as a percentage of all sequences weighted by copy number. The immuneACCESS repertoire file appears here via TCRdb, limited to in-frame rearrangements. These files lack a portion of the clones; in checked studies, under half of the deficit traces to unresolved V genes, and the cause of the others is not known. V, J and clone size are those of that table, while D and trimming were read from the DNA. The sample profile shows about 110,000 clones; 85% to 95% of them were found once. The ten most abundant clones make up approximately 1% of the sample.

What the authors observed across the whole study: In the allografts of patients with donor T cell macrochimerism, GvH to HvG T cell clonal ratios were high. Early after transplant, peak levels of circulating GvH clones were associated with declines in HvG clones. The relatively low number and heterogeneity of intestinal transplant patients limited the conclusions. GvH clones turned up in recipient bone marrow, with some appearing earlier in ileal mucosa or blood, a pattern consistent with an intestinal mucosal origin.

Explained via the paper, the time point label denotes: cells obtained before transplantation from donor or recipient. CD3+CD4+ and CD3+CD8+ populations were FACS-sorted from unstimulated pre-transplant donor and recipient cells taken from spleen or lymph nodes. Concerning this clone: Which antigen it targets is not known. The input lacks base qualities; no much larger clone sits a single base away.

The clonotype originates from a human donor who was the organ donor for an intestinal transplant. This chain is built from TRBV6-5 and TRBJ1-1, with 10 bases aligning to TRBD1. The specimen was unstimulated CD8+ T cells sorted from spleen or lymph node cells, collected before transplant. The base sequence is TGTGCCAGCAGTGTCTCCGGGACAGGGGCTGAAGCTTTCTTT. Its amino acids are CASSVSGTGAEAFF.